The following is a T cell receptor beta chain sequence with its context. This specimen comes from a study of blood T cell repertoires in COVID-19. About the study: T cells, B-cell-depleted T cells, or PBMCs supplied cDNA or gDNA.

Researchers sorted participants into cohorts using their self-reported clinical history. Only in-frame clones appear in the TCRdb table, and some are missing; sequencing was by immunoSEQ multiplex PCR. The profile shows 150,000 to 200,000 clones, around four fifths of them singletons. Trimming shortened V by 0 bases and J by 7 bases, and 10 bases separated the two germline ends. CDR3 size: 15 residues. Per the germline V gene, CDR1 is LNHNV and CDR2 is YYDKDF (reference sequence). This TCR derives from a woman between 50 and 59 years old who had recovered from COVID-19. The chain employs TRBV15 and TRBJ1-6; D ambiguous. The sequencing sample was made of PBMCs or T cells enriched from blood (not recorded which). The CDR3 protein is CATSRDSLTNSPLHF. As DNA, the CDR3 is TGTGCCACCAGCAGAGATAGCCTGACCAATTCACCCCTCCACTTT.